A selection of T cell receptor beta chains follows, all from one sample in a study of sequential checkpoint blockade in melanoma. The protocol was immunoSEQ multiplex PCR, while the TCRdb copy is restricted to in-frame clones and leaves out a portion. The sample lists about 21,000 clones, approximately 81% occurring once. The sequencing used CD8+ T cells sorted from blood (inferred from file names), collected from a patient given nivolumab and ipilimumab in sequence. All receptors derive from a human donor with melanoma. Both conserved end residues are part of each CDR3. A D gene is named only where the DNA matches it firmly. Not all rows give a size; the values are once, few, many and, for expanded clones, a class.

J: TRBJ2-7; D: NA; size: NA; V: TRBV9; DNA: TGTGCCAGCAGCGTAGGGGTGGCAGGATCCTACTACGAGCAGTACTTC; CDR3: CASSVGVAGSYYEQYF
J: TRBJ2-1; D: TRBD1; size: NA; V: TRBV6-6; DNA: TGTGCCAGCAGTTACTCCCGGGACAGGTACAATGAGCAGTTCTTC; CDR3: CASSYSRDRYNEQFF
J: TRBJ2-2; D: TRBD1; size: few; V: TRBV9; DNA: TGTGCCAGCAGCGTAGCAAGGGACAGGGCGAACACCGGGGAGCTGTTTTTT; CDR3: CASSVARDRANTGELFF
J: TRBJ1-5; D: TRBD1; size: NA; V: TRBV19; DNA: TGTGCCAGTAGTACCCTGCCCAGGGGGCTTGATCAGCCCCAGCATTTT; CDR3: CASSTLPRGLDQPQHF
J: TRBJ2-7; D: TRBD1; size: NA; V: TRBV9; DNA: TGTGCCAGCAGCGTATATGGACAGGGTGACGAGCAGTACTTC; CDR3: CASSVYGQGDEQYF
J: TRBJ2-7; D: NA; size: few; V: TRBV7-2; DNA: TGTGCCAGCAGGAGCGGTAGCAGCGAGCAGTACTTC; CDR3: CASRSGSSEQYF
J: TRBJ2-1; D: NA; size: NA; V: TRBV7-9; DNA: TGTGCCAGCAGCTCGGACCGGGACAAAAACTCCTACAATGAGCAGTTCTTC; CDR3: CASSSDRDKNSYNEQFF
J: TRBJ1-1; D: NA; size: few; V: TRBV28; DNA: TGTGCCAGCAGTAGCCGGGAGAACACTGAAGCTTTCTTT; CDR3: CASSSRENTEAFF
J: TRBJ1-1; D: NA; size: NA; V: TRBV7-9; DNA: TGTGCCAGCACCTCCAACGGGGTGAACACTGAAGCTTTCTTT; CDR3: CASTSNGVNTEAFF
J: TRBJ1-2; D: TRBD1; size: few; V: TRBV4-3; DNA: TGCGCCAGCAGCCAAGATCCGACAGGGGACTATGGCTACACCTTC; CDR3: CASSQDPTGDYGYTF
J: TRBJ2-2; D: NA; size: NA; V: TRBV11-1; DNA: TGTGCCAGCAGCGATACCTACAGGGAGAGTAAGGGGGAGCTGTTTTTT; CDR3: CASSDTYRESKGELFF
J: TRBJ2-7; D: TRBD2; size: NA; V: TRBV13; DNA: TGTGCCAGCAGCCAAATAGCGGGGGCACCCTACGAGCAGTACTTC; CDR3: CASSQIAGAPYEQYF
J: TRBJ2-7; D: TRBD1; size: NA; V: TRBV11-2; DNA: TGTGCCAGCAGCTTAGGGCAGGGGGTGATAGGATACGAGCAGTACTTC; CDR3: CASSLGQGVIGYEQYF
J: TRBJ1-5; D: TRBD1; size: NA; V: TRBV27; DNA: TGTGCCAGCAGTTTAGACAGGGGCAATCAGCCCCAGCATTTT; CDR3: CASSLDRGNQPQHF
J: TRBJ2-5; D: TRBD1; size: NA; V: TRBV19; DNA: TGTGCCAGTAGTACCTACAGGGGAGAGACCCAGTACTTC; CDR3: CASSTYRGETQYF
J: TRBJ2-5; D: NA; size: NA; V: TRBV5-6; DNA: TGTGCCAGCAGCTTGGGGGGCCTTGAGACCCAGTACTTC; CDR3: CASSLGGLETQYF
J: TRBJ2-5; D: TRBD1; size: NA; V: TRBV9; DNA: TGTGCCAGCAGCGCAGGGACAGGGCGAGGAGAGACCCAGTACTTC; CDR3: CASSAGTGRGETQYF
J: TRBJ2-7; D: NA; size: NA; V: TRBV19; DNA: TGTGCCAGTAGTCTCTCATTTCGCAGGGGAAGTGAGCAGTACTTC; CDR3: CASSLSFRRGSEQYF
J: TRBJ2-2; D: TRBD1; size: NA; V: TRBV7-9; DNA: TGTGCCAGCAGACACGGGGGACAGGGTAGGACCGGGGAGCTGTTTTTT; CDR3: CASRHGGQGRTGELFF
J: TRBJ2-7; D: TRBD1; size: NA; V: TRBV27; DNA: TGTGCCAGCAGTTTCCGGACAGGGGGCGGCGAGCAGTACTTC; CDR3: CASSFRTGGGEQYF
J: TRBJ1-3; D: NA; size: NA; V: TRBV7-1; DNA: TGTGCCAGCAGCTCGAATACAGGGATTACGGGAAACACCATATATTTT; CDR3: CASSSNTGITGNTIYF
J: TRBJ1-2; D: NA; size: NA; V: TRBV28; DNA: TGTGCCAGCAGTTCCCCCCGGGCAGGGGACTATGGCTACACCTTC; CDR3: CASSSPRAGDYGYTF
J: TRBJ2-7; D: NA; size: medium-sized; V: TRBV19; DNA: TGTGCCAGTAGTAATACCCCCCCGGGGAGGAGTGGAGTCGAGCAGTACTTC; CDR3: CASSNTPPGRSGVEQYF
J: TRBJ2-7; D: NA; size: NA; V: TRBV7-2; DNA: TGTGCCAGCAGCTTAATGATTGATAGCTACGAGCAGTACTTC; CDR3: CASSLMIDSYEQYF
J: TRBJ2-1; D: TRBD1; size: NA; V: TRBV4-2; DNA: TGTGCCAGCAGCCCCACAGGGGGACTCTACAATGAGCAGTTCTTC; CDR3: CASSPTGGLYNEQFF
J: TRBJ1-3; D: TRBD1; size: large; V: TRBV5-1; DNA: TGCGCCAGCAGCTTGGACCCAGGGGGTGGAAACACCATATATTTT; CDR3: CASSLDPGGGNTIYF
J: TRBJ2-7; D: NA; size: NA; V: TRBV7-9; DNA: TGTGCCAGCAGCACCTACCCGAACAGGCAACTCTCCTACGAGCAGTACTTC; CDR3: CASSTYPNRQLSYEQYF
J: TRBJ1-5; D: TRBD1; size: medium-sized; V: TRBV28; DNA: TGTGCCAGCAGTTTATGGCAAGGGACAGGGGGGATCAGGCCCCAGCATTTT; CDR3: CASSLWQGTGGIRPQHF
J: TRBJ2-3; D: TRBD2; size: NA; V: TRBV14; DNA: TGTGCCAGCAGCCTATTTAGCGGGGGGGCGGCTACGCAGTATTTT; CDR3: CASSLFSGGAATQYF
J: TRBJ2-7; D: NA; size: NA; V: TRBV7-2; DNA: TGTGCCAGCAGCTTCGCAGGATCCTACGAGCAGTACTTC; CDR3: CASSFAGSYEQYF
J: TRBJ2-2; D: TRBD1; size: NA; V: TRBV7-9; DNA: TGTGCCAGCAGCTTAGTAGGGACAGTGAACACCGGGGAGCTGTTTTTT; CDR3: CASSLVGTVNTGELFF
J: TRBJ2-7; D: NA; size: NA; V: TRBV29-1; DNA: TGCAGCGTGGACCTGGGGGGGCACGAGCAGTACTTC; CDR3: CSVDLGGHEQYF
J: TRBJ2-5; D: TRBD1; size: NA; V: TRBV7-9; DNA: TGTGCCAGCAGCTTCAACAGGGGGCAGATGATGACCCAGTACTTC; CDR3: CASSFNRGQMMTQYF
J: TRBJ2-2; D: NA; size: once; V: TRBV5-1; DNA: TGCGCCAGCAGCTTCCCCGGTGGCGGAGGAACCGGGGAGCTGTTTTTT; CDR3: CASSFPGGGGTGELFF
J: TRBJ1-1; D: NA; size: NA; V: TRBV19; DNA: TGTGCCACGGTCCACAGATCCCAAGGGGAAGAAGCTTTCTTT; CDR3: CATVHRSQGEEAFF
J: TRBJ2-7; D: TRBD1; size: once; V: TRBV27; DNA: TGTGCCAGCAGCGACAGGGCTTACGAGCAGTACTTC; CDR3: CASSDRAYEQYF
J: TRBJ1-1; D: NA; size: NA; V: TRBV2; DNA: TGTGCCAGCAGTGGTATAGGAGTGAACACTGAAGCTTTCTTT; CDR3: CASSGIGVNTEAFF
J: TRBJ2-2; D: NA; size: NA; V: TRBV15; DNA: TGTGCCACCAGCCATGGGGAGGTAGGGGAGCGCACCGGGGAGCTGTTTTTT; CDR3: CATSHGEVGERTGELFF
J: TRBJ2-7; D: NA; size: NA; V: TRBV6-1; DNA: TGTTACAGTAGGCAGGGCTCCTACGAGCAGTACTTC; CDR3: CYSRQGSYEQYF
J: TRBJ2-7; D: TRBD1; size: NA; V: TRBV6-1; DNA: TGTGCCAGCAAGAATGCCGGGACAGGGGCGTGGGAGCAGTACTTC; CDR3: CASKNAGTGAWEQYF
J: TRBJ1-1; D: NA; size: NA; V: TRBV5-6; DNA: TGTGCCAGCAGCTTGGGTCCAGGGGAAAGGGCTGAAGCTTTCTTT; CDR3: CASSLGPGERAEAFF
J: TRBJ2-5; D: NA; size: NA; V: TRBV5-5; DNA: TGTGCCAGCAGCGGGCGGCGGGTAAAAGAGACCCAGTACTTC; CDR3: CASSGRRVKETQYF
J: TRBJ1-5; D: NA; size: NA; V: TRBV19; DNA: TGTGCCAGTAGTATCCAACAGGGCCCCCAGCATTTT; CDR3: CASSIQQGPQHF
J: TRBJ2-1; D: NA; size: NA; V: TRBV7-9; DNA: TGTGCCAGCAGCCCACAGAGAAATGAGCAGTTCTTC; CDR3: CASSPQRNEQFF
J: TRBJ2-7; D: NA; size: once; V: TRBV27; DNA: TGTGCCAGCAGTTTATCCCCGCAGGGTTGGAGCTCCTACGAGCAGTACTTC; CDR3: CASSLSPQGWSSYEQYF
J: TRBJ1-5; D: TRBD1; size: NA; V: TRBV19; DNA: TGTGCCAGTAGTACCTTACTTGGGACAGGGGGCAAGATGCCCCAGCATTTT; CDR3: CASSTLLGTGGKMPQHF
J: TRBJ1-1; D: NA; size: NA; V: TRBV27; DNA: TGTGCCAGCAGTTTCCGGACAGTGAACACTGAAGCTTTCTTT; CDR3: CASSFRTVNTEAFF
J: TRBJ1-2; D: NA; size: medium-sized; V: TRBV28; DNA: TGTGCCAGCAGTTTTCCTCCGCGGGGGGGTCCTAACTATGGCTACACCTTC; CDR3: CASSFPPRGGPNYGYTF
J: TRBJ2-3; D: TRBD2; size: NA; V: TRBV27; DNA: TGTGCCAGCAGGGGGACTAGCGGGAGGATACGACACACAGATACGCAGTATTTT; CDR3: CASRGTSGRIRHTDTQYF
J: TRBJ2-7; D: TRBD2; size: NA; V: TRBV6-5; DNA: TGTGCCAGCAGTTACGAGAGACTAGCCGGAGGGAACGAGCAGTACTTC; CDR3: CASSYERLAGGNEQYF
J: TRBJ2-3; D: NA; size: few; V: TRBV5-4; DNA: TGTGCCAGCAGCGTCAGGGGAATCAGCACAGATACGCAGTATTTT; CDR3: CASSVRGISTDTQYF
J: TRBJ2-3; D: TRBD2; size: NA; V: TRBV4-1; DNA: TGCGCCAGCAGCCAAACCGAGCGGGAGGCCGGGGATACGCAGTATTTT; CDR3: CASSQTEREAGDTQYF
J: TRBJ2-5; D: TRBD2; size: NA; V: TRBV13; DNA: TGTGCCAGCAGCTCCCGGGACTATCAAGAGACCCAGTACTTC; CDR3: CASSSRDYQETQYF
J: TRBJ1-5; D: NA; size: NA; V: TRBV6-5; DNA: TGTGCCAGCAGTTTTCCAAATCAGCCCCAGCATTTT; CDR3: CASSFPNQPQHF
J: TRBJ2-7; D: NA; size: NA; V: TRBV18; DNA: TGTGCCAGCTCAGGGGGGGCCTCCTACGAGCAGTACTTC; CDR3: CASSGGASYEQYF
J: TRBJ2-1; D: NA; size: NA; V: TRBV7-9; DNA: TGTGCCAGCAGCGCCATTTCGAGCTCCTACAATGAGCAGTTCTTC; CDR3: CASSAISSSYNEQFF
J: TRBJ1-1; D: NA; size: NA; V: TRBV28; DNA: TGTGCCAGCAGTTTTAGTTACGCCTACACTGAAGCTTTCTTT; CDR3: CASSFSYAYTEAFF
J: TRBJ1-2; D: NA; size: few; V: TRBV28; DNA: TGTGCCAGCAGTTTGAGGACTTTTGGCTACACCTTC; CDR3: CASSLRTFGYTF
J: TRBJ2-7; D: NA; size: NA; V: TRBV2; DNA: TGTGCCAGCACTTCCGCCGGAACGACAGTCGAAAACGAGCAGTACTTC; CDR3: CASTSAGTTVENEQYF